Listed here are 5 T cell receptor beta chains from one sample, sequenced in a study of T cell responses to AZD1222 COVID-19 vaccine. Some clones are missing from TCRdb's copy, which holds only in-frame ones; the method was immunoSEQ multiplex PCR. The sample has 180,000 or so clones, 80% to 95% seen once. Material: peripheral blood, obtained 28 days after the second dose of the MenACWY control vaccine. The receptors originated from an adult who received the MenACWY meningococcal vaccine as a control.

The rearrangement joins TRBV11-3 to TRBJ1-6; D possibly corresponds to TRBD1 (5 bases). This CDR3 contains 15 residues. Trimming shortened V by 6 bases and J by 6 bases, and 15 bases separated the two germline ends. Germline assignment: CDR1 SGHNT and CDR2 YENEEA. CDR3 loop: CASSYLGRSNSPLHF. CDR3 DNA sequence: TGTGCCAGCAGTTACCTGGGACGGTCTAATTCACCCCTCCACTTT.

The V and J genes are TRBV27 and TRBJ2-1; D possibly uses TRBD1 or TRBD2 (5 bases each). The V end lost 2 bases, the J end lost 7 bases, and 9 bases lay between the germline ends. The CDR3 runs 13 residues. Germline V gene sequence: CDR1 MNHEY, CDR2 SMNVEV (reference sequence). In DNA, the CDR3 is TGTGCCAGCAGTTTAAGAGGGGCGAATGAGCAGTTCTTC. It is translated as CASSLRGANEQFF.

This clone was observed a single time. This chain links TRBV30 with TRBJ1-2; D remains ambiguous. The CDR3 length is 11 residues. CDR1 is GTSNPN and CDR2 is SVGIG in the germline V gene (reference sequence). Between the trimmed V and J ends, which lost 5 bases and 9 bases, there was a span of 13 bases. CDR3 nucleotides: TGTGCCTGGGCCCAGATTTCTAGCTACACCTTC. It is translated as CAWAQISSYTF.

The J gene is TRBJ1-3, the V gene TRBV19; TRBD1 agrees at 7 bases. The CDR3 sequence is 16 residues long. The trim removed 3 bases at V and 0 bases at J, leaving 5 bases unmatched. Looked up from germline, CDR1 is LNHDA and CDR2 is SQIVND (reference sequence). The DNA for the CDR3 is TGTGCCAGTAGTATGGGGCAGGGGGGCTCTGGAAACACCATATATTTT. Amino acid sequence: CASSMGQGGSGNTIYF. Full variable domain (outside the CDR3, taken from reference TRBV19 and TRBJ1-3): DGGITQSPKYLFRKEGQNVTLSCEQNLNHDAMYWYRQDPGQGLRLIYYSQIVNDFQKGDIAEGYSVSREKKESFPLTVTSAQKNPTAFYLCASSMGQGGSGNTIYFGEGSWLTVV.

The V call is TRBV7-9, the J call TRBJ1-6; no clear D. This CDR3 has 12 amino acids. V was pared by 5 bases and J by 10 bases, with 9 bases between. The germline V gene encodes CDR1 SEHNR and CDR2 FQNEAQ (reference sequence). CDR3 DNA sequence: TGTGCCAGCAGCCATTATGCCTCACCCCTCCACTTT. This codes for CASSHYASPLHF.